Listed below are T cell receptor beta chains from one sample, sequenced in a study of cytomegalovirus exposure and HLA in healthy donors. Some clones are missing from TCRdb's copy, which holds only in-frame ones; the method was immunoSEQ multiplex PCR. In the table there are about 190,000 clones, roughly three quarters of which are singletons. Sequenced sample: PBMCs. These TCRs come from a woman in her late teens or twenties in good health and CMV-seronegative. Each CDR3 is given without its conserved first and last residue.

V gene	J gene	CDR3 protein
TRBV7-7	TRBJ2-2	ASSPGTGATGELF
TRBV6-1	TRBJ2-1	ASSDGLAGGNNEQF
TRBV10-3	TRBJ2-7	AIKHPGSYEQY
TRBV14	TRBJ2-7	ASSQGGTKLYEQY
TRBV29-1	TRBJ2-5	SVGQVSLPQY
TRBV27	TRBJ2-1	ATISRGGHIEQF
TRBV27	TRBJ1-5	ARPKRVLSNQPQH
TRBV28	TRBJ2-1	ASSPDRADYNEQF
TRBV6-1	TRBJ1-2	ASSTRQGYGYT
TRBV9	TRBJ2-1	ASSVGLAGAYEQF
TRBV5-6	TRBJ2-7	ASRYTSSYEQY
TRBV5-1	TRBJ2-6	ASSLAPTSGANVLT
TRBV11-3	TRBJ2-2	ASSPGLPRAGELF
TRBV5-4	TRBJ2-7	ASSRPDRDEQY
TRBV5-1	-	ASSLARQGTYEQY
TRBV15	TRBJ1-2	ATSRDRGQGAGGYT
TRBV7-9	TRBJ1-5	ASSLDSESQPQH
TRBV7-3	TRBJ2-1	ASSPAGGNYNEQF
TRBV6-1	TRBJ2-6	ASSVGHLSGANVLT
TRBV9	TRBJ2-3	ASSVRDRGTDTQY
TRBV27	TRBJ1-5	ASSIGGWGTGDHSNQPQH
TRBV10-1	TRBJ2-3	ASWGQADTQY
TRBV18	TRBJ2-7	ASSPLNAGVSLDEQY
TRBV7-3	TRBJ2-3	ASSLIRGDTQY
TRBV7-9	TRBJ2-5	ASSPYLGQEETQY
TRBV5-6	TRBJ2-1	ASSLASGSYNEQF
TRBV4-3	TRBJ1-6	ASSQVGGMQRVDSPLH
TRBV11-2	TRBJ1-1	ASSPRGTEAF
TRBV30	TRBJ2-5	AWRAGLADQETQY
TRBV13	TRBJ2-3	ASSLGPLRGYTDTQY
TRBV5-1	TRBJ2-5	ASSGLASGPQETQY
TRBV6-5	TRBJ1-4	ASSIRSTGNEKLF
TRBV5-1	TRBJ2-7	ASSSGQGTNEQY